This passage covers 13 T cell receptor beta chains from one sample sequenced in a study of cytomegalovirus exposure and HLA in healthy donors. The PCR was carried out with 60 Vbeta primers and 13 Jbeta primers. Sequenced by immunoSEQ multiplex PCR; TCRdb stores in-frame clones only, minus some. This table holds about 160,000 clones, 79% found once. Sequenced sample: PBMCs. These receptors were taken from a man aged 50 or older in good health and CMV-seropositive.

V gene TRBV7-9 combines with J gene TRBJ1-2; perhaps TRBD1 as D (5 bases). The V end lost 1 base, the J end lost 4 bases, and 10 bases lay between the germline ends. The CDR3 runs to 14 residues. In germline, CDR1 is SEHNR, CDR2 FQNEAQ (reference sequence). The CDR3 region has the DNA TGTGCCAGCAGCTTAGGGGGCCAGATCTATGGCTACACCTTC. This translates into CASSLGGQIYGYTF.

CDR3 sequence (DNA): TGTGCCACTGGGACTGGGACCTACAATGAGCAGTTCTTC. It is translated as CATGTGTYNEQFF. The J gene is TRBJ2-1, the V gene TRBV10-3; maybe TRBD2 (6 bases). Trimming took 10 bases from V and 2 from J, leaving 12 bases between them. The CDR3 covers 13 residues. Germline V gene lookup returns CDR1 ENHRY and CDR2 SYGVKD.

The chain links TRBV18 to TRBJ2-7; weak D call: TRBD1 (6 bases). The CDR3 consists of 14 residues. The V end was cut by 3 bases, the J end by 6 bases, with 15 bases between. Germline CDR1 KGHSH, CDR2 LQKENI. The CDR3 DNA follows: TGTGCCAGCTCACCGACAGGAGGAACTCTCGAGCAGTACTTC. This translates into CASSPTGGTLEQYF.

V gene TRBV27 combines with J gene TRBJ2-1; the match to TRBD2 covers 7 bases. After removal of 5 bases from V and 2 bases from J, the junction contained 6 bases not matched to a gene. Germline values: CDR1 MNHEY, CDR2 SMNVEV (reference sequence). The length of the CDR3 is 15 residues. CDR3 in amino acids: CASSLGGSTYNEQFF. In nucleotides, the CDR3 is TGTGCCAGCAGTCTGGGGGGGTCAACCTACAATGAGCAGTTCTTC.

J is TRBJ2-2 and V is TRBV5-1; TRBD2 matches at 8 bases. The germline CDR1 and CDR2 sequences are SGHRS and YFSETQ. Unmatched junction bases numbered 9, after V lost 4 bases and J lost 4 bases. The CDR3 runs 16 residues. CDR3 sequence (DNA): TGCGCCAGCAGCCACGCCGGGGGGGCTCGCACCGGGGAGCTGTTTTTT. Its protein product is CASSHAGGARTGELFF.

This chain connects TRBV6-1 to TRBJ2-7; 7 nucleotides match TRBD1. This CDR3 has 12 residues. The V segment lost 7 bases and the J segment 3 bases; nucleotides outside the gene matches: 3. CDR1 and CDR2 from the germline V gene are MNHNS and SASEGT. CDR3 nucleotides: TGTGCCAGCAAAGGGGGCAACTACGAGCAGTACTTC. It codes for CASKGGNYEQYF.

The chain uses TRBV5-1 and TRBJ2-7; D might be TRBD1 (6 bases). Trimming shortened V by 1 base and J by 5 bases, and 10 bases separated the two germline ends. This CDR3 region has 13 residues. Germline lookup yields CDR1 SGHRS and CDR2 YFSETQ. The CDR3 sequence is CASSLRSGDEQYF. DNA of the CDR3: TGCGCCAGCAGCTTGAGGTCAGGGGACGAGCAGTACTTC. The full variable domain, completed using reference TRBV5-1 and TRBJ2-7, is KAGVTQTPRYLIKTRGQQVTLSCSPISGHRSVSWYQQTPGQGLQFLFEYFSETQRNKGNFPGRFSGRQFSNSRSEMNVSTLELGDSALYLCASSLRSGDEQYFGPGTRLTVT.

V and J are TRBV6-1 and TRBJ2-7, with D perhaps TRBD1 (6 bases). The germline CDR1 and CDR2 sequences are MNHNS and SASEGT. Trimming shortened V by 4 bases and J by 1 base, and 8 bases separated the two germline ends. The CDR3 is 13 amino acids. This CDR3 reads CASSVQGSYEQYF. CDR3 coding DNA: TGTGCCAGCAGTGTTCAGGGGTCCTACGAGCAGTACTTC.

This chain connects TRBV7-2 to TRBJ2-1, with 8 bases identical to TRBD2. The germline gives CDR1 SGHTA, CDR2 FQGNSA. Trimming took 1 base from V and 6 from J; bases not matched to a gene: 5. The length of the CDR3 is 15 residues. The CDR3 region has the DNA TGTGCCAGCAGCTTAGTCTGGCTAGCGGGCAATGAGCAGTTCTTC. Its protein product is CASSLVWLAGNEQFF.

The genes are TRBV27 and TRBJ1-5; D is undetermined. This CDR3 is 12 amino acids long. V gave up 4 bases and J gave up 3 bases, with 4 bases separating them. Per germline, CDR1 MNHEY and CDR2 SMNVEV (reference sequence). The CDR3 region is CASSSFNQPQHF. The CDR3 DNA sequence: TGTGCCAGCAGTTCCTTCAATCAGCCCCAGCATTTT.

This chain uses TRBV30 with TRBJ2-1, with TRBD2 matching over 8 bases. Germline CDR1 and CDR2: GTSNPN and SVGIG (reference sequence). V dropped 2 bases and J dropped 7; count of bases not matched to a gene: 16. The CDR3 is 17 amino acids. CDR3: CAWSQTRTSRGRNEQFF. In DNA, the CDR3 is TGTGCCTGGAGTCAAACACGGACTAGCCGGGGGAGGAATGAGCAGTTCTTC.

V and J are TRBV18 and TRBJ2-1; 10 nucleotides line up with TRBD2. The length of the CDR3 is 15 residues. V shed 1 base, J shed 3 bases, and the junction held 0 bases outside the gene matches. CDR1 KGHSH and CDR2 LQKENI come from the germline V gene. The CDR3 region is CASSPQREGYNEQFF. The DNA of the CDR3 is TGTGCCAGCTCACCACAGCGGGAGGGCTACAATGAGCAGTTCTTC.

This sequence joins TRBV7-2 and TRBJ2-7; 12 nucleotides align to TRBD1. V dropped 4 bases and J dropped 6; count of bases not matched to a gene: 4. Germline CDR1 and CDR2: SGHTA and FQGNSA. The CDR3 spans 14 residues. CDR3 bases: TGTGCCAGCAGCTCGGGACAGGGGGCAGTCGAGCAGTACTTC. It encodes CASSSGQGAVEQYF.